Below, 5 T cell receptor beta chains from the same sample are listed, as sequenced in a study of Ad26.COV2.S vaccination and SARS-CoV-2 variants (dated by TCRdb to about 2021). The protocol used for the library was the immunoSEQ multiplex PCR assay. TCRdb retrieved this table from immuneACCESS and kept in-frame rearrangements only. Not all clones are present; in checked studies, unresolved V genes account for under half, and no reason is known for the remainder. The sample records 450,000 to 550,000 clones, about 88% of which are singletons. Approximately 2.5% of the sample is in the top ten clones. Taken with the paper, the label for treatment or condition translates to: roughly 20 received Ad26.COV2.S at low or high dose, single or two shots; about 5 received placebo; per-sample allocation not given. Repertoires of vaccine and placebo recipients were sequenced from samples collected on day 63 after the first injection.

The sequenced sample was peripheral blood, obtained in a trial of Ad26.COV2.S vaccine versus placebo. The receptor source for this set is a person between 18 and 59 years old who received the Ad26.COV2.S COVID-19 vaccine or a placebo.

The V and J genes are TRBV9 and TRBJ2-3; D is unclear. The CDR3 sequence is 13 residues long. Germline values: CDR1 SGDLS, CDR2 YYNGEE. V was trimmed by 4 bases and J by 2 bases, leaving 8 bases between them. The DNA for the CDR3 is TGTGCCAGCAGCCCAGAAATCACAGATACGCAGTATTTT. This codes for CASSPEITDTQYF.

The DNA for the CDR3 is TGCGCCAGCAGCTCCAGGCCGGGGTGGGCGTCGTTGGAAGCTTTCTTT. Its protein is CASSSRPGWASLEAFF. This rearrangement joins TRBV5-1 to TRBJ1-1; no definite D call. The CDR3 sequence is 16 residues long. With 3 bases removed from V and 8 bases from J, the gap between germline ends came to 23 bases. Germline lookup yields CDR1 SGHRS and CDR2 YFSETQ.

The chain recombines TRBV6-5 with TRBJ2-1, with 7 bases lining up with TRBD2. V trimming: 7 bases; J trimming: 2 bases; junction bases outside the gene matches: 2. This CDR3 spans 13 amino acids. Germline CDR1 MNHEY, CDR2 SVGAGI. The CDR3 DNA follows: TGTGCCAGCAAGCGGGACCCCTACAATGAGCAGTTCTTC. Translating it yields CASKRDPYNEQFF.

The rearrangement joins TRBV10-2 to TRBJ2-1; D unresolved. This CDR3 region has 12 residues. CDR1 is WSHSY, CDR2 SAAADI, per germline. V dropped 7 bases and J dropped 11 bases, with 15 bases sitting between them. As DNA, the CDR3 is TGCGCCAGCAAAAAGGATGATCACCAGCAGTTCTTC. This encodes CASKKDDHQQFF.

This chain links TRBV6-5 with TRBJ2-2; 7 bases match TRBD1. Germline CDR1 is MNHEY and CDR2 is SVGAGI. J was trimmed by 4 bases and V by 2 bases; bases with no gene match: 4. The length of the CDR3 is 15 residues. The CDR3 DNA sequence: TGTGCCAGCAGTTACAGGGGGCTGAGCACCGGGGAGCTGTTTTTT. It translates to CASSYRGLSTGELFF.